This TCR beta chain was recorded in a study of blood T cell repertoires in COVID-19. About the research overall: Samples representing acute and convalescent COVID-19 were sourced from the United States, Italy and Spain.

This CDR3 comprises 13 residues. Germline loops: CDR1 MRHNA, CDR2 SNTAGT. Deletions cut 6 bases from V and 6 bases from J, with 12 bases between. For recovered donors of Cohort 3, there were two negative PCRs, clearance, or symptom resolution. Per the original data handling: The authors estimated nucleated cell counts from reference gene primer amplification. Sequencing was performed with immunoSEQ multiplex PCR; in TCRdb, only in-frame clones are kept and a portion is missing. The DNA gave D and trimming, while V, J and clone size come from that table. The data hold over 200,000 clones, with 70% to 85% observed a single time.

The chain uses TRBV6-4 and TRBJ1-5, with D tentatively TRBD1 (5 bases). The sequence was collected from a man between 40 and 49 years old who had recovered from COVID-19. Sequenced input: PBMCs or T cells enriched from blood (not recorded which). The CDR3 is CASRGVGSQPQHF. The CDR3 DNA reads TGTGCCAGCAGGGGGGTCGGGAGTCAGCCCCAGCATTTT.